Sequencing of this T cell receptor beta chain was carried out in a study of spatial heterogeneity in lung cancer. For the study at large: From matched bulk RNA-seq came a T cell module score, which showed a strong correlation with TCR transcript counts in tumor regions. TCR and UMI combinations that were unique each appeared, on average, more than ten times in raw reads. Broader study findings: Tumor mutation counts were tracked by expanded intratumoral alpha and beta TCR counts.

The presence of a unique molecular identifier marked each TCR cDNA molecule. In TCRdb, the 5' RACE reads were re-called with MiXCR into one record per CDR3 protein. The sample comprises fewer than 20,000 distinct CDR3 sequences, more than 6.5% of which are singletons, and 20% to 25% rests with the top ten. The V end lost 6 bases, the J end lost 2 bases, and 10 bases lay between the germline ends. This CDR3 is built from 13 residues. Germline V CDR1 and CDR2: SGHTA, FQGTGA. Documented time point: sample taken at primary tumor resection. Donation came from some 73 patients with untreated early-stage non-small cell lung cancer. At least ten counts were recorded for this clonotype. Its specificity is unknown.

The sample here was lung tumor tissue, taken at surgery. This sequence originates from a female donor with early-stage non-small cell lung cancer. The genes are TRBV7-3 and TRBJ1-2; TRBD1 might be the D (5 bases). CDR3 bases: TGTGCCAGCAGTCAGGGTGTCAACTATGGCTACACCTTC. This encodes CASSQGVNYGYTF.